The 29 T cell receptor beta chains below come from one sample, sequenced in a study of tumor and adjacent non-tumor tissue in lung cancer. The template was RNA from unsorted bulk tissue. The normal lung tissue was taken more than 3 cm from the tumor edge. A modified ARM-PCR protocol with three rounds of nested PCR amplified TCRbeta. TCRdb re-called the multiplex PCR reads with MiXCR, one entry per CDR3 protein. The table lists about 86,000 distinct CDR3 sequences, 76% of them singletons. Sequences were obtained from distant non-tumor lung tissue. These receptors were obtained from a woman aged 45-65 years with non-small cell lung cancer.

On this clonotype itself: One end of the junction does not line up with germline, which may come from a read error. This chain uses TRBV4-1 with TRBJ2-2; D could derive from TRBD1 or TRBD2 (5 bases each). In germline, CDR1 is MGHRA, CDR2 YSYEKL. The CDR3 has 13 residues. The CDR3 nucleotides are TGCGCCACGACCTGGGGGAACACCGGGGAGCTGTTGTTT. Translating it yields CATTWGNTGELLF.

With respect to this clonotype: Relative to the germline gene, one junction end is altered; a read error may explain this. The chain carries TRBV11-2 and TRBJ1-5; possibly TRBD1 for D (5 bases). Germline CDR1 reads SGHAT; CDR2 reads FQNNGV. This CDR3 is built from 15 residues. CDR3 region: CASSLEDRGSQFQQF. The CDR3 coding sequence is TGTGCCAGCAGCTTAGAAGACAGAGGTTCCCAGTTCCAGCAATTT. Filled out from reference TRBV11-2 and TRBJ1-5, the complete variable domain reads EAGVAQSPRYKIIEKRQSVAFWCNPISGHATLYWYQQILGQGPKLLIQFQNNGVVDDSQLPKDRFSAERLKGVDSTLKIQPAKLEDSAVYLCASSLEDRGSQFQQFGDGTRLSIL.

The chain uses TRBV6-1 and TRBJ2-7; perhaps TRBD1 as D (6 bases). This CDR3 is 13 amino acids long. Germline V CDR1 and CDR2: MNHNS, SASEGT. The CDR3 sequence is CVSSVRTDYEQYF. Here the CDR3 DNA reads TGTGTCAGTAGTGTTCGGACAGACTACGAGCAGTACTTC.

The chain is built from TRBV19 and TRBJ1-1; D remains ambiguous. V was clipped by 8 bases and J by 4 bases, with 11 bases between them. There are 12 residues in the CDR3. Germline V lookup: CDR1 LNHDA, CDR2 SQIVND (reference sequence). The CDR3 DNA sequence: TGTGCCAGTCGCGACCGGTCCACTGAAGCTTTCTTT. Translated: CASRDRSTEAFF.

The table lists this clonotype with a count of one. The junction differs from germline at one of its ends, possibly a read error. The V gene is TRBV6-6, the J gene TRBJ2-7; D call uncertain. This CDR3 has 11 amino acids. CDR1 MNHNY and CDR2 SVGAGI come from the germline V gene (reference sequence). The CDR3 DNA sequence: TGTGCCAGCAGTTACAACTACGGGCAGTACTTC. Protein: CASSYNYGQYF.

V and J are TRBV6-5 and TRBJ2-1; the D gene is possibly TRBD2 (8 bases). Germline-derived CDR1 and CDR2 are MNHEY and SVGAGI. This CDR3 spans 15 amino acids. Trimming pared 5 bases from V and 10 bases from J, leaving 21 bases between. The chain's CDR3 is CASSRLSGDSAEQFF. The CDR3 DNA reads TGTGCCAGCAGTCGACTTAGCGGGGACAGCGCGGAGCAGTTCTTC.

To note about this clonotype: At one end, the junction sequence differs from germline, possibly due to a read error. The genes are TRBV6-1 and TRBJ2-1; D perhaps matches TRBD2 (5 bases). CDR3 length equals 16 residues. CDR1 is MNHNS, CDR2 SASEGT, per germline. The CDR3 protein is CASSESLGEPNNEQFF. In nucleotides, the CDR3 is TGTGCTAGCAGTGAATCGCTGGGAGAGCCCAACAATGAGCAGTTCTTC.

Only a few counts were recorded for this clonotype. Just one base apart from a much larger clone, this may be a read error. For the CDR3, the DNA is TGTGCCAGCAGCTTGGTTTCGGGTCAGGGGGCGACCCCTTTCTACGAGCATTACTTC. Translated, it gives CASSLVSGQGATPFYEHYF. The rearrangement joins TRBV5-6 to TRBJ2-7, with 8 bases fitting TRBD1. The germline V gene has CDR1 SGHDT and CDR2 YYEEEE. CDR3 size: 19 residues.

This clonotype was seen once. A read error may produce the germline difference seen at one junction end. V and J are TRBV7-9 and TRBJ1-5; D is ambiguous. Per germline, CDR1 SEHNR and CDR2 FQNEAQ (reference sequence). The CDR3 totals 12 residues. In DNA, the CDR3 is TGTACCAGCAGCTTATTTGGTCAGCCCCAGCATTTC. Translating gives CTSSLFGQPQHF.

This clonotype was counted a few times. One end of the junction fails to match germline, which may point to a read error. The rearrangement links TRBV20-1 to TRBJ1-5; possibly TRBD1 for D (5 bases). The CDR3 runs to 15 residues. Germline-derived CDR1 and CDR2 are DFQATT and SNEGSKA (reference sequence). CDR3 region: CSDRDSRDSNQPQHF. The CDR3 DNA follows: TGCAGTGATAGAGACTCCCGGGACAGCAATCAGCCCCAGCATTTT.

On this clonotype itself: A much more abundant neighbour one base away suggests this may be a read error. No conserved phenylalanine or tryptophan is present at the end of the CDR3, so a read error is the likely explanation. The chain has TRBV6-6 and TRBJ2-7, with D tentatively TRBD2 (6 bases). The CDR3 is made up of 14 amino acids. The germline CDR1 and CDR2 sequences are MNHNY and SVGAGI (reference sequence). V shed 6 bases and J shed 4 bases, with 16 bases lying between them. CDR3 loop: CASSTRDSPYEQYY. The CDR3 DNA reads as TGTGCCAGCAGCACCCGGGACTCCCCATACGAGCAGTACTAC.

Concerning this clonotype itself: A junction boundary mismatches the germline segment, possibly from a read error. The chain is built from TRBV6-6 and TRBJ2-7; 8 nucleotides line up with TRBD1. The CDR3 extends over 13 amino acids. The germline gives CDR1 MNHNY, CDR2 SVGAGI (reference sequence). CDR3 residues: CACNYDRGNEHYF. The CDR3 DNA follows: TGTGCCTGCAACTACGACAGGGGCAACGAGCACTACTTC.

As for this clonotype: A much larger clone lies one base from this, so it may be a read error. This chain links TRBV19 with TRBJ1-3; 11 nucleotides line up with TRBD1. V gave up 8 bases and J gave up 5 bases; unmatched junction bases: 2. Germline CDR1 LNHDA, CDR2 SQIVND (reference sequence). This CDR3 is built from 13 residues. In nucleotides, the CDR3 is TGTGCCAGTCGGGACAGGGGGAGAAACACCATATATTTT. Translating it yields CASRDRGRNTIYF.

Turning to this clonotype: No conserved phenylalanine or tryptophan is present at the end of the CDR3, so a read error is the likely explanation. The rearrangement uses TRBV5-3 and TRBJ2-1; 9 nucleotides match TRBD2. Being an ORF, TRBV5-3 has a function that is uncertain. CDR3 length: 17 residues. Trimming at V came to 0 bases and at J to 7 bases, leaving 11 bases not matched to a gene. CDR3 sequence reads: CARSLVRLAEGPNEQFL. CDR3 nucleotide sequence: TGTGCCAGAAGCTTGGTCAGACTAGCGGAAGGGCCAAATGAGCAGTTCTTA.

This clonotype is large. The rearrangement uses TRBV11-2 and TRBJ1-1; a weak D match, TRBD1 (5 bases). Germline V gene sequence: CDR1 SGHAT, CDR2 FQNNGV. The length of the CDR3 is 13 residues. V was clipped by 0 bases and J by 7 bases, with 9 bases between them. The CDR3 loop reads CASSLEWGSEAFF. The CDR3 DNA sequence: TGTGCCAGCAGCTTAGAATGGGGCAGTGAAGCTTTCTTT. Based on the CDR3 plus reference TRBV11-2 and TRBJ1-1, the full variable domain is EAGVAQSPRYKIIEKRQSVAFWCNPISGHATLYWYQQILGQGPKLLIQFQNNGVVDDSQLPKDRFSAERLKGVDSTLKIQPAKLEDSAVYLCASSLEWGSEAFFGQGTRLTVV.

Points on this clonotype: An end of the junction differs from the germline gene, which may be a read error. The chain recombines TRBV4-2 with TRBJ2-1, with D tentatively TRBD2 (6 bases). This CDR3 region has 15 residues. CDR1 LGHNA and CDR2 YNFKEQ come from the germline V gene. CDR3 coding DNA: TGTGCCAGCAACCAAGAAGACGGCGGGACGGGTGAGCAGTCCTTC. Translating it yields CASNQEDGGTGEQSF.

As regards this clonotype: The junction departs from the called germline gene at one end, perhaps through a read error. The V gene is TRBV4-1, the J gene TRBJ2-2, with 7 bases aligning to TRBD2. Germline lookup yields CDR1 MGHRA and CDR2 YSYEKL. The CDR3 is made up of 17 amino acids. CDR3 sequence reads: CASNQEGAGTKTEELFF. The CDR3, as DNA: TGCGCCAGCAACCAAGAAGGAGCGGGAACTAAAACCGAGGAGCTGTTTTTT.

As concerns this clonotype: One end of the junction varies from germline; a read error may be responsible. The chain couples TRBV11-2 to TRBJ2-3; D is possibly TRBD1 or TRBD2 (5 bases each). CDR3 length: 14 amino acids. Germline V CDR1 and CDR2: SGHAT, FQNNGV. This chain's CDR3 is CASSPRDLTDTQYF. CDR3 DNA sequence: TGTGCCAGCAGCCCAAGGGACCTCACAGATACGCAATATTTT.

About this clonotype itself: Because it lacks the conserved phenylalanine or tryptophan at the end, this CDR3 is likely a read error. The CDR3 sequence is CSVEPSGRTYNVQFL. As DNA, the CDR3 is TGTAGCGTTGAGCCTAGCGGGAGGACCTACAATGTGCAGTTCCTC. The chain is built from TRBV29-1 and TRBJ2-1, with 11 bases that match TRBD2. CDR3 size: 15 residues. Per germline, CDR1 SQVTM and CDR2 ANQGSEA.

Only one count was recorded for this clonotype. One end of the junction is discordant with germline, which a read error may explain. This chain joins TRBV12-3 or TRBV12-4 and TRBJ1-1; a possible D gene is TRBD1 (5 bases). The CDR3 is 14 amino acids. CDR3 nucleotide sequence: TGTGCGAGCAGTCCCTCGTCGGGGCCCACTGAAGCTTTCTTT. Its protein product is CASSPSSGPTEAFF.

A remark on this clonotype: Mismatch with germline at one junction end may stem from a read error. This sequence joins TRBV7-9 and TRBJ1-1; 7 nucleotides agree with TRBD1. CDR3 length: 14 residues. The germline gives CDR1 SEHNR, CDR2 FQNEAQ (reference sequence). In nucleotides, the CDR3 is TGTGTCAGCAGTTCCCGGGACAGTAGCACTGAAGCTTTCTTT. Amino acids: CVSSSRDSSTEAFF.

In regard to this clonotype: One end of the junction does not line up with germline, which may come from a read error. The chain carries TRBV20-1 and TRBJ2-1; TRBD2 agrees at 8 bases. The CDR3 is 14 amino acids. Germline V gives CDR1 DFQATT, CDR2 SNEGSKA (reference sequence). CDR3 nucleotide sequence: TGCAATGCTAGAGATATCGGGGGGGGGGATGAGCAGTTCTTC. Its translation is CNARDIGGGDEQFF.

This clonotype was counted a single time. A read error may account for a junction end that differs from germline. The chain recombines TRBV11-2 with TRBJ2-1; D perhaps matches TRBD2 (6 bases). This CDR3 is 15 amino acids long. Germline-derived CDR1 and CDR2 are SGHAT and FQNNGV. The CDR3 coding sequence is TGTACTAGCAGCTTAGATTACCGCGGTTGGCATGAACAGTTCTTC. Amino acid sequence: CTSSLDYRGWHEQFF.

V is TRBV29-1 and J is TRBJ1-1, with 7 bases fitting TRBD1. The CDR3 runs 15 residues. CDR1 SQVTM and CDR2 ANQGSEA come from the germline V gene. V shed 3 bases and J 3 bases; nucleotides not matched to a gene: 10. The CDR3 DNA reads as TGCAGCGTTGATAGGGGGCGGGACGGAGACACTGAAGCTTTCTTT. Protein sequence: CSVDRGRDGDTEAFF. Complete variable domain (other parts from reference TRBV29-1 and TRBJ1-1): SAVISQKPSRDICQRGTSLTIQCQVDSQVTMMFWYRQQPGQSLTLIATANQGSEATYESGFVIDKFPISRPNLTFSTLTVSNMSPEDSSIYLCSVDRGRDGDTEAFFGQGTRLTVV.

A remark on this clonotype: The conserved phenylalanine or tryptophan normally closing the CDR3 is absent here, so this likely arose from a read error. V usage is TRBV29-1 and J usage is TRBJ2-7; D possibly uses TRBD1 or TRBD2 (6 bases each). Trimming shortened V by 1 base and J by 6 bases, and 22 bases separated the two germline ends. The germline gives CDR1 SQVTM, CDR2 ANQGSEA. CDR3 length: 16 amino acids. This CDR3 reads CSVEGARGAPGAEQYS. Written as DNA, the CDR3 is TGCAGCGTTGAAGGGGCTAGAGGGGCCCCGGGGGCCGAGCAGTACTCC.

This clonotype was picked up many times. The chain combines TRBV7-2 with TRBJ2-1, with 16 bases identical to TRBD2. CDR3 length equals 16 residues. The germline V gene has CDR1 SGHTA and CDR2 FQGNSA. The V gene end was trimmed by 5 bases and the J gene end by 9 bases; junction bases not matched to a gene: 7. CDR3 residues: CASSATGLAGGFEQFF. CDR3 DNA sequence: TGTGCCAGCAGCGCGACGGGACTAGCGGGAGGGTTTGAGCAGTTCTTC.

The V call is TRBV2, the J call TRBJ2-3; D is possibly TRBD1 (8 bases). The CDR3 length is 15 residues. The V gene's germline CDR1 is SNHLY and CDR2 FYNNEI. The V end lost 10 bases, the J end lost 4 bases, and 21 bases lay between the germline ends. CDR3 amino acids: CATRGTTGGPDTQYF. The DNA of the CDR3 is TGTGCCACCAGGGGGACTACAGGGGGACCAGATACGCAGTATTTT. The full variable domain, rest sourced from reference TRBV2 and TRBJ2-3, is EPEVTQTPSHQVTQMGQEVILRCVPISNHLYFYWYRQILGQKVEFLVSFYNNEISEKSEIFDDQFSVERPDGSNFTLKIRSTKLEDSAMYFCATRGTTGGPDTQYFGPGTRLTVL.

Notes on this clonotype: A read error may produce the germline difference seen at one junction end. The V call is TRBV12-3 or TRBV12-4, the J call TRBJ2-2; D might be TRBD2 (6 bases). The CDR3 totals 13 residues. The CDR3 DNA is TGTGCCAGCGGGTTAGGCGGGGTCCGGGAGTTGTTTTTT. This encodes CASGLGGVRELFF.

As for this clonotype: This clone may be a read error of a much larger clone one base away. This chain connects TRBV5-1 to TRBJ2-1; the match to TRBD2 covers 7 bases. Germline CDR1 and CDR2: SGHRS and YFSETQ. The CDR3 consists of 16 residues. Germline trimming cut 5 bases from V and 0 bases from J; bases unmatched to any gene: 8. This chain's CDR3 is CASRGSGTYSYNEQFF. The CDR3 region has the DNA TGCGCCAGCAGGGGGAGCGGGACGTACTCCTACAATGAGCAGTTCTTC.